This T cell receptor (beta chain) was sequenced during a study of blood T cell repertoires in COVID-19. This clone was seen once. The V end was cut by 8 bases, the J end by 6 bases, with 10 bases between. There are 11 residues in the CDR3. Here immunoSEQ multiplex PCR was the method, and the copy in TCRdb shows in-frame clones only, minus some. This repertoire shows 90,000 to 150,000 clones, over 75% found once; its top ten account for around 4%. V gene TRBV12-3 or TRBV12-4 combines with J gene TRBJ1-2; weak D call: TRBD1 (5 bases). The TCR comes from a man aged 60-69 years with acute or convalescent COVID-19. Sequencing was carried out using peripheral blood. For the CDR3, the DNA is TGTGCCAGCTTAACAGGAAATGGCTACACCTTC. Protein sequence: CASLTGNGYTF.